This TCR beta chain emerged from a study of cytomegalovirus exposure and HLA in healthy donors. Whole-study findings and limits: In vitro confirmation showed a few CMV-associated chains to be CMV antigen specific. Looking again later, the authors saw that most CMV-associated TCR beta chains seemed HLA-restricted. In a later analysis, productive TCRs from donors in an Asian-associated ancestry cluster reportedly carried fewer N-insertions than the cohort mean. Per a prior analysis, the majority of TCR beta V segments were productive roughly 87% or roughly 30% of the time.

The PCR employed 60 Vbeta primers together with 13 Jbeta primers. The protocol was immunoSEQ multiplex PCR, while the TCRdb copy is restricted to in-frame clones and leaves out a portion. The repertoire holds about 94,000 clones, with 50% to 80% as singletons. About this clone itself: The antigen is not known.

Between the trimmed V and J ends, which lost 7 bases and 8 bases, there was a span of 11 bases. The CDR3 is made up of 11 amino acids. The germline gives CDR1 MNHNY, CDR2 SVGAGI (reference sequence). The source of this sequence is a young man in good health and CMV-seronegative. The rearrangement joins TRBV6-6 to TRBJ1-2; maybe TRBD1 (6 bases). Input material: PBMCs. DNA of the CDR3: TGTGCCAGCATGGAAGGGGGAGGCTACACCTTC. Residues: CASMEGGGYTF.